Listed below are T cell receptor beta chains from one sample, sequenced in a study of control samples from healthy donors and cancer patients. The data were produced by immunoSEQ multiplex PCR, yet TCRdb's version contains in-frame clones alone and is incomplete. The table shows approximately 150,000 clones, with roughly 92% occurring only once. Sequencing was carried out using blood. The receptors were gathered from a woman younger than 45 in good health. Each CDR3 is given with its conserved first and last residue. Fields, in order: clone size, D gene, V gene, J gene, CDR3 length, CDR3 protein, CDR3 DNA. A D gene is named only where the DNA matches it firmly. The size field is filled for only some rows; it gives once, few, many or a size class.

clone_size: NA; d_call: NA; v_call: TRBV9; j_call: TRBJ2-5; cdr3_length: 16; cdr3_aa: CASSVGLRPVGETQYF; cdr3_nt: TGTGCCAGCAGCGTAGGCCTTAGACCCGTAGGCGAGACCCAGTACTTC
clone_size: NA; d_call: NA; v_call: TRBV7-8; j_call: TRBJ2-1; cdr3_length: 12; cdr3_aa: CASSPAGATQFF; cdr3_nt: TGTGCCAGCAGCCCCGCGGGGGCTACGCAGTTCTTC
clone_size: NA; d_call: NA; v_call: TRBV23-1; j_call: TRBJ2-2; cdr3_length: 16; cdr3_aa: CASSQSPDDSNGELFF; cdr3_nt: TGCGCCAGCAGTCAATCCCCCGATGACAGTAACGGGGAGCTGTTTTTT
clone_size: NA; d_call: NA; v_call: TRBV19; j_call: TRBJ2-7; cdr3_length: 12; cdr3_aa: CASSITWIEQYF; cdr3_nt: TGTGCCAGTAGTATAACCTGGATCGAGCAGTACTTC
clone_size: NA; d_call: TRBD2; v_call: TRBV5-6; j_call: TRBJ2-5; cdr3_length: 14; cdr3_aa: CASSDGLAAQTQYF; cdr3_nt: TGTGCCAGCAGCGATGGACTAGCGGCCCAGACCCAGTACTTC
clone_size: NA; d_call: NA; v_call: TRBV12-5; j_call: TRBJ2-7; cdr3_length: 12; cdr3_aa: CASGSWEAEQYF; cdr3_nt: TGTGCTAGTGGTTCTTGGGAGGCCGAGCAGTACTTC
clone_size: NA; d_call: NA; v_call: TRBV10-3; j_call: TRBJ1-6; cdr3_length: 12; cdr3_aa: CAISSWGSPLHF; cdr3_nt: TGTGCCATCAGTTCTTGGGGTTCACCCCTCCACTTT
clone_size: NA; d_call: TRBD1; v_call: TRBV5-1; j_call: TRBJ1-2; cdr3_length: 15; cdr3_aa: CASSFDRTGHYGYTF; cdr3_nt: TGCGCCAGCAGCTTTGACAGGACAGGGCACTATGGCTACACCTTC
clone_size: NA; d_call: NA; v_call: TRBV28; j_call: TRBJ1-3; cdr3_length: 13; cdr3_aa: CASSLSVLNTIYF; cdr3_nt: TGTGCCAGCAGTTTATCAGTATTGAACACCATATATTTT
clone_size: NA; d_call: NA; v_call: TRBV11-2; j_call: TRBJ1-2; cdr3_length: 15; cdr3_aa: CASSSPRRTNHGYTF; cdr3_nt: TGTGCCAGCAGCTCCCCGAGGAGGACTAACCATGGCTACACCTTC
clone_size: NA; d_call: NA; v_call: TRBV30; j_call: TRBJ1-2; cdr3_length: 15; cdr3_aa: CAWIGPYRERYGYTF; cdr3_nt: TGTGCCTGGATTGGCCCCTACAGGGAGCGGTATGGCTACACCTTC
clone_size: NA; d_call: TRBD2; v_call: TRBV5-1; j_call: TRBJ2-2; cdr3_length: 15; cdr3_aa: CASSTRLAGDGELFF; cdr3_nt: TGCGCCAGCAGCACCCGACTAGCGGGAGACGGGGAGCTGTTTTTT
clone_size: NA; d_call: TRBD1; v_call: TRBV27; j_call: TRBJ1-2; cdr3_length: 14; cdr3_aa: CASRTGDSNYGYTF; cdr3_nt: TGTGCCAGCAGGACAGGGGATTCGAACTATGGCTACACCTTC
clone_size: once; d_call: TRBD2; v_call: TRBV7-3; j_call: TRBJ2-1; cdr3_length: 18; cdr3_aa: CASSLTSPLAGEDNEQFF; cdr3_nt: TGTGCCAGCAGCTTAACGTCCCCTCTAGCGGGAGAAGACAATGAGCAGTTCTTC
clone_size: NA; d_call: NA; v_call: TRBV20-1; j_call: TRBJ1-5; cdr3_length: 16; cdr3_aa: CSASEVGQVGDQPQHF; cdr3_nt: TGCAGTGCTAGTGAGGTCGGGCAGGTCGGGGATCAGCCCCAGCATTTT
clone_size: NA; d_call: NA; v_call: TRBV28; j_call: TRBJ1-4; cdr3_length: 14; cdr3_aa: CASSSRETNEKLFF; cdr3_nt: TGTGCCAGCAGTTCCAGGGAAACTAATGAAAAACTGTTTTTT
clone_size: NA; d_call: NA; v_call: TRBV7-2; j_call: TRBJ2-5; cdr3_length: 17; cdr3_aa: CASSLSGPVNPKETQYF; cdr3_nt: TGTGCCAGCAGCTTAAGCGGGCCGGTAAATCCAAAAGAGACCCAGTACTTC
clone_size: NA; d_call: TRBD1; v_call: TRBV6-1; j_call: TRBJ2-1; cdr3_length: 15; cdr3_aa: CASSEGGQGYNEQFF; cdr3_nt: TGTGCCAGCAGTGAAGGAGGACAGGGTTACAATGAGCAGTTCTTC
clone_size: NA; d_call: NA; v_call: TRBV19; j_call: TRBJ2-4; cdr3_length: 15; cdr3_aa: CATERGRGAKNIQYF; cdr3_nt: TGTGCCACCGAGCGGGGCAGGGGGGCGAAAAACATTCAGTACTTC
clone_size: NA; d_call: NA; v_call: TRBV6-6; j_call: TRBJ2-3; cdr3_length: 15; cdr3_aa: CASSPQGGDTDTQYF; cdr3_nt: TGTGCCAGCAGCCCTCAGGGTGGGGACACAGATACGCAGTATTTT
clone_size: NA; d_call: TRBD1; v_call: TRBV4-1; j_call: TRBJ2-2; cdr3_length: 18; cdr3_aa: CASSPSPLQGARTGELFF; cdr3_nt: TGCGCCAGCAGCCCCTCACCACTACAGGGGGCAAGGACCGGGGAGCTGTTTTTT
clone_size: NA; d_call: TRBD1; v_call: TRBV5-1; j_call: TRBJ1-3; cdr3_length: 15; cdr3_aa: CASSLGRGTGNTIYF; cdr3_nt: TGCGCCAGCAGCTTGGGCAGGGGGACTGGAAACACCATATATTTT
clone_size: NA; d_call: TRBD1; v_call: TRBV10-3; j_call: TRBJ1-6; cdr3_length: 13; cdr3_aa: CAISGQGNSPLHF; cdr3_nt: TGTGCCATCAGTGGACAGGGAAATTCACCCCTCCACTTT
clone_size: NA; d_call: TRBD2; v_call: TRBV7-2; j_call: TRBJ2-5; cdr3_length: 16; cdr3_aa: CASSLAAGGGQETQYF; cdr3_nt: TGTGCCAGCAGCTTAGCGGCGGGAGGAGGTCAAGAGACCCAGTACTTC
clone_size: NA; d_call: NA; v_call: TRBV7-9; j_call: TRBJ1-5; cdr3_length: 14; cdr3_aa: CASSSGWGNQPQHF; cdr3_nt: TGTGCCAGCAGCTCGGGGTGGGGGAATCAGCCCCAGCATTTT
clone_size: NA; d_call: TRBD1; v_call: TRBV5-4; j_call: TRBJ1-2; cdr3_length: 14; cdr3_aa: CASSLEDTGGGYTF; cdr3_nt: TGTGCCAGCAGCTTGGAGGATACAGGGGGGGGCTACACCTTC
clone_size: NA; d_call: TRBD2; v_call: TRBV19; j_call: TRBJ2-7; cdr3_length: 15; cdr3_aa: CASSISLGLDYEQYF; cdr3_nt: TGTGCCAGTAGTATCAGTCTCGGACTAGATTACGAGCAGTACTTC
clone_size: NA; d_call: NA; v_call: TRBV2; j_call: TRBJ1-1; cdr3_length: 14; cdr3_aa: CASSENQGLAEAFF; cdr3_nt: TGTGCCAGCAGTGAAAATCAGGGGCTCGCTGAAGCTTTCTTT
clone_size: NA; d_call: TRBD1; v_call: TRBV5-4; j_call: TRBJ1-1; cdr3_length: 13; cdr3_aa: CASSAWTGNEAFF; cdr3_nt: TGTGCCAGCAGCGCATGGACAGGGAATGAAGCTTTCTTT
clone_size: few; d_call: NA; v_call: TRBV6-5; j_call: TRBJ1-5; cdr3_length: 12; cdr3_aa: CASRGLNQPQHF; cdr3_nt: TGTGCCAGCAGGGGGCTCAATCAGCCCCAGCATTTT
clone_size: NA; d_call: TRBD1; v_call: TRBV12-3/TRBV12-4; j_call: TRBJ2-2; cdr3_length: 13; cdr3_aa: CASSDRGTGELFF; cdr3_nt: TGTGCCAGCAGCGACAGGGGTACCGGGGAGCTGTTTTTT
clone_size: NA; d_call: NA; v_call: TRBV21-1; j_call: TRBJ1-6; cdr3_length: 15; cdr3_aa: CASSTSDRKSSPLHF; cdr3_nt: TGTGCCAGCAGCACTTCGGACAGAAAGAGTTCACCCCTCCACTTT
clone_size: once; d_call: NA; v_call: TRBV27; j_call: TRBJ2-1; cdr3_length: 15; cdr3_aa: CASSSTLFSYNEQFF; cdr3_nt: TGTGCCAGCAGTTCAACACTCTTCTCCTACAATGAGCAGTTCTTC
clone_size: NA; d_call: TRBD2; v_call: TRBV7-9; j_call: TRBJ2-3; cdr3_length: 15; cdr3_aa: CASSLRSSGTDTQYF; cdr3_nt: TGTGCCAGCAGCTTACGGTCTAGCGGGACAGATACGCAGTATTTT
clone_size: NA; d_call: NA; v_call: TRBV7-9; j_call: TRBJ1-6; cdr3_length: 15; cdr3_aa: CASSLGSGDNSPLHF; cdr3_nt: TGTGCCAGCAGCTTGGGCAGCGGCGACAATTCACCCCTCCACTTT
clone_size: NA; d_call: NA; v_call: TRBV18; j_call: TRBJ1-2; cdr3_length: 13; cdr3_aa: CASSPGVEYGYTF; cdr3_nt: TGTGCCAGCTCACCGGGGGTGGAGTATGGCTACACCTTC
clone_size: once; d_call: TRBD2; v_call: TRBV14; j_call: TRBJ2-7; cdr3_length: 14; cdr3_aa: CASSPMRLAGEQYF; cdr3_nt: TGTGCCAGCAGCCCGATGAGACTAGCGGGGGAGCAGTACTTC
clone_size: once; d_call: TRBD1; v_call: TRBV30; j_call: TRBJ1-4; cdr3_length: 12; cdr3_aa: CAWGQAAGKLFF; cdr3_nt: TGTGCCTGGGGACAGGCAGCGGGAAAACTGTTTTTT
clone_size: NA; d_call: NA; v_call: TRBV12-3/TRBV12-4; j_call: TRBJ1-1; cdr3_length: 13; cdr3_aa: CASTPGPNTEAFF; cdr3_nt: TGTGCCAGCACCCCAGGGCCGAACACTGAAGCTTTCTTT
clone_size: NA; d_call: NA; v_call: TRBV5-1; j_call: TRBJ1-4; cdr3_length: 15; cdr3_aa: CASSLGTGVNEKLFF; cdr3_nt: TGCGCCAGCAGCTTGGGGACGGGGGTTAATGAAAAACTGTTTTTT
clone_size: once; d_call: NA; v_call: TRBV11-2; j_call: TRBJ2-1; cdr3_length: 15; cdr3_aa: CASSLGGGTVNEQFF; cdr3_nt: TGTGCCAGCAGCTTAGGGGGCGGGACCGTTAATGAGCAGTTCTTC
clone_size: once; d_call: TRBD1; v_call: TRBV10-2; j_call: TRBJ2-1; cdr3_length: 16; cdr3_aa: CASSKNRGSSYNEQFF; cdr3_nt: TGCGCCAGCAGTAAAAACAGGGGGAGCTCCTACAATGAGCAGTTCTTC
clone_size: NA; d_call: TRBD1; v_call: TRBV13; j_call: TRBJ2-7; cdr3_length: 14; cdr3_aa: CASSLGQGAYEQYF; cdr3_nt: TGTGCCAGCAGCCTCGGACAGGGGGCTTACGAGCAGTACTTC
clone_size: NA; d_call: NA; v_call: TRBV4-1; j_call: TRBJ1-2; cdr3_length: 14; cdr3_aa: CASSPTDLIYGYTF; cdr3_nt: TGCGCCAGCAGCCCGACGGACCTGATCTATGGCTACACCTTC
clone_size: once; d_call: TRBD2; v_call: TRBV28; j_call: TRBJ2-7; cdr3_length: 12; cdr3_aa: CSAGRAAYEQYF; cdr3_nt: TGTTCTGCCGGGAGGGCAGCTTACGAGCAGTACTTC
clone_size: NA; d_call: TRBD1; v_call: TRBV6-5; j_call: TRBJ2-7; cdr3_length: 13; cdr3_aa: CASRRQGAYEQYF; cdr3_nt: TGTGCCAGTAGACGACAGGGGGCCTACGAGCAGTACTTC
clone_size: NA; d_call: TRBD2; v_call: TRBV10-1; j_call: TRBJ2-3; cdr3_length: 13; cdr3_aa: CASSALAGDTQYF; cdr3_nt: TGCGCCAGCAGTGCACTAGCGGGAGATACGCAGTATTTT
clone_size: NA; d_call: NA; v_call: TRBV24-1; j_call: TRBJ2-1; cdr3_length: 16; cdr3_aa: CATSAPSVSSYNEQFF; cdr3_nt: TGTGCCACCAGTGCGCCTAGCGTGAGCTCCTACAATGAGCAGTTCTTC
clone_size: NA; d_call: NA; v_call: TRBV10-2; j_call: TRBJ2-3; cdr3_length: 14; cdr3_aa: CASREEGRTDTQYF; cdr3_nt: TGCGCCAGCAGGGAGGAAGGGCGGACAGATACGCAGTATTTT
clone_size: NA; d_call: NA; v_call: TRBV5-1; j_call: TRBJ2-7; cdr3_length: 16; cdr3_aa: CASSLVSVDISYEQYF; cdr3_nt: TGCGCCAGCAGCTTGGTATCCGTCGACATTTCCTACGAGCAGTACTTC
clone_size: NA; d_call: NA; v_call: TRBV4-1; j_call: TRBJ1-5; cdr3_length: 18; cdr3_aa: CASSQVLTGSMSNQPQHF; cdr3_nt: TGCGCCAGCAGCCAAGTTCTGACCGGGAGTATGAGCAATCAGCCCCAGCATTTT
clone_size: NA; d_call: NA; v_call: TRBV28; j_call: TRBJ1-4; cdr3_length: 16; cdr3_aa: CASSPLLTGPNEKLFF; cdr3_nt: TGTGCCAGCAGTCCGCTCTTGACAGGCCCTAATGAAAAACTGTTTTTT
clone_size: NA; d_call: NA; v_call: TRBV27; j_call: TRBJ2-5; cdr3_length: 13; cdr3_aa: CASSLSREETQYF; cdr3_nt: TGTGCCAGCAGTTTATCGCGCGAGGAGACCCAGTACTTC
clone_size: NA; d_call: NA; v_call: TRBV6-4; j_call: TRBJ2-6; cdr3_length: 14; cdr3_aa: CASSDSFGANVLTF; cdr3_nt: TGTGCCAGCAGTGACTCTTTTGGAGCCAACGTCCTGACTTTC
clone_size: few; d_call: TRBD1; v_call: TRBV9; j_call: TRBJ1-3; cdr3_length: 15; cdr3_aa: CASSRQGAAGNTIYF; cdr3_nt: TGTGCCAGCAGTAGACAGGGGGCTGCAGGAAACACCATATATTTT
clone_size: once; d_call: TRBD2; v_call: TRBV29-1; j_call: TRBJ2-7; cdr3_length: 12; cdr3_aa: CSVVTGGYEQYF; cdr3_nt: TGCAGCGTTGTAACGGGGGGTTACGAGCAGTACTTC
clone_size: few; d_call: NA; v_call: TRBV5-1; j_call: TRBJ2-6; cdr3_length: 14; cdr3_aa: CASSPLAGANVLTF; cdr3_nt: TGCGCCAGCAGCCCACTCGCTGGGGCCAACGTCCTGACTTTC
clone_size: NA; d_call: NA; v_call: TRBV6-4; j_call: TRBJ2-1; cdr3_length: 13; cdr3_aa: CASSDHNYNEQFF; cdr3_nt: TGTGCCAGCAGTGACCACAACTACAATGAGCAGTTCTTC